The present TCR beta chain was sequenced within a study of shared clonotypes between healthy human individuals. Repertoires were generated with immunoSEQ multiplex PCR, while TCRdb's copy carries only in-frame clones and drops some. The table has more than 2,000,000 clones, around 90% seen once; the top ten hold about 0.13%. Nashville, Tennessee was home to all donors, who were Caucasian adults. The source of this sequence is a man younger than 35 in good health. Material for sequencing was naive CD4+ T cells sorted from blood. Documented subset: CD45RA+ positively selected.

CDR3 sequence (DNA): TGTGCCAGCAGTGAAGACAGGGGGGTCTCTGGGGCCAACGTCCTGACTTTC. It specifies CASSEDRGVSGANVLTF. The V call is TRBV2, the J call TRBJ2-6; TRBD1 agrees at 8 bases. Trimming removed 1 base from V and 0 bases from J; junction bases left unmatched: 2. The CDR3 extends over 17 amino acids. Germline V gene data show CDR1 as SNHLY and CDR2 as FYNNEI.